This T cell receptor beta chain is from a study of blood T cell repertoires in COVID-19. The wider study: Acute and convalescent COVID-19 samples came from the United States, Italy and Spain. The cDNA or gDNA used as material had been derived from T cells, B-cell-depleted T cells, or PBMCs.

The method was immunoSEQ multiplex PCR; TCRdb's version includes in-frame clones alone and lacks a portion of them. The profile shows over 150,000 clones, 78% of them singletons. This CDR3 has 14 residues. V lost 1 base and J 4 bases, leaving 8 bases between the germline ends. Germline CDR1 is MDHEN and CDR2 is SYDVKM. The chain combines TRBV28 with TRBJ1-3, with a tentative D call TRBD1 (5 bases). The sample was peripheral blood. The sequence was obtained from an elderly man with acute or convalescent COVID-19. CDR3 nucleotide sequence: TGTGCCAGCAGTTTATCGACAGCCGGAAACACCATATATTTT. Residues: CASSLSTAGNTIYF. The full variable domain, in which reference TRBV28 and TRBJ1-3 provide the parts outside the CDR3, is DVKVTQSSRYLVKRTGEKVFLECVQDMDHENMFWYRQDPGLGLRLIYFSYDVKMKEKGDIPEGYSVSREKKERFSLILESASTNQTSMYLCASSLSTAGNTIYFGEGSWLTVV.